These 21 T cell receptor beta chains originate from one sample sequenced in a study of T cell responses to AZD1222 COVID-19 vaccine. The method was immunoSEQ multiplex PCR; TCRdb's version includes in-frame clones alone and lacks a portion of them. The sample gives 95,000 to 100,000 clones, nearly 90% of which show up once; roughly 1.5% is in the top ten. The material was peripheral blood, obtained on day 0 of AZD1222 vaccination. The receptor source for this set is an adult in good health.

The rearrangement links TRBV10-3 to TRBJ2-7; the D gene is possibly TRBD2 (6 bases). The germline gives CDR1 ENHRY, CDR2 SYGVKD. Deletions cut 7 bases from V and 5 bases from J, with 15 bases between. This CDR3 region has 13 residues. The CDR3 loop reads CAITFGSEDEQYF. For the CDR3, the DNA is TGTGCCATCACTTTCGGGAGTGAGGACGAGCAGTACTTC.

The rearrangement uses TRBV5-1 and TRBJ2-1; TRBD2 agrees at 7 bases. Trimming cost V 4 bases and J 5 bases; bases outside gene matches: 6. The CDR3 has 14 residues. Looked up from germline, CDR1 is SGHRS and CDR2 is YFSETQ. CDR3 in DNA: TGCGCCAGCAGCAGGGGACTACAAGACAATGAGCAGTTCTTC. This sequence encodes CASSRGLQDNEQFF.

The chain is built from TRBV4-1 and TRBJ1-5, with TRBD1 matching 7 bases. With V trimmed by 3 bases and J by 7 bases, 9 bases remained unmatched. The germline V gene encodes CDR1 MGHRA and CDR2 YSYEKL. The CDR3 is 15 amino acids. CDR3 DNA sequence: TGCGCCAGCAGCCAGCAGCACAGGGGTGGGCAGCCCCAGCATTTT. Its translation is CASSQQHRGGQPQHF.

The chain carries TRBV5-5 and TRBJ2-4; D gene ambiguous. The V end was cut by 0 bases, the J end by 0 bases, with 10 bases between. This CDR3 comprises 16 residues. Germline assignment: CDR1 SGHKS and CDR2 YYEKEE (reference sequence). The DNA of the CDR3 is TGTGCCAGCAGCTTGGATACCAGACTAGCCAAAAACATTCAGTACTTC. Its protein product is CASSLDTRLAKNIQYF.

V gene TRBV7-2 combines with J gene TRBJ2-1, with 10 bases fitting TRBD2. Unmatched junction bases numbered 9, after V lost 1 base and J lost 9 bases. Looked up from germline, CDR1 is SGHTA and CDR2 is FQGNSA. The CDR3 loop spans 16 amino acids. This CDR3 is CASSLGASGGSSEQFF. The DNA of the CDR3 is TGTGCCAGCAGCTTAGGAGCTAGCGGGGGATCCTCTGAGCAGTTCTTC.

This chain links TRBV7-8 with TRBJ2-7, with 9 bases matching TRBD1. After removal of 2 bases from V and 4 bases from J, the junction contained 6 bases not matched to a gene. Germline CDR1 is SGHVS and CDR2 is FQNEAQ. The length of the CDR3 is 15 residues. CDR3 sequence reads: CASSLPGTGRYEQYF. The CDR3 bases are TGTGCCAGCAGCTTACCAGGGACAGGGCGTTACGAGCAGTACTTC.

The chain joins TRBV6-5 to TRBJ1-1; 10 positions agree with TRBD1. The V and J ends lost 10 bases and 3 bases, in that order; junction bases with no gene match: 2. From germline, CDR1 is MNHEY and CDR2 SVGAGI. This CDR3 spans 12 amino acids. CDR3 bases: TGTGCCACAGGGACAGGGGACACTGAAGCTTTCTTT. It yields the protein CATGTGDTEAFF.

The J gene is TRBJ1-2, the V gene TRBV12-3 or TRBV12-4; D remains ambiguous. V was trimmed by 2 bases and J by 4 bases, leaving 8 bases between them. This CDR3 region has 13 residues. The CDR3 bases are TGTGCCAGCAGTTTACAGTCGATCTATGGCTACACCTTC. Translated, it gives CASSLQSIYGYTF.

This chain joins TRBV27 and TRBJ2-7, with TRBD1 as a possible D gene (6 bases). Trimming stripped 7 bases from V and 11 bases from J, with 15 bases between. Germline V gene sequence: CDR1 MNHEY, CDR2 SMNVEV (reference sequence). The CDR3 extends over 11 amino acids. The CDR3 DNA sequence: TGTGCCAGCAAAACTACAGGGTTTGAGTACTTC. Protein sequence: CASKTTGFEYF.

The chain carries TRBV7-2 and TRBJ2-7, with D tentatively TRBD1 or TRBD2 (5 bases each). The germline V gene encodes CDR1 SGHTA and CDR2 FQGNSA. CDR3 length: 15 amino acids. V was trimmed by 5 bases and J by 3 bases, leaving 17 bases between them. CDR3 in DNA: TGTGCCAGCAGCCCGACCGGGACCTGGGGCTACGAGCAGTACTTC. This sequence encodes CASSPTGTWGYEQYF.

This rearrangement joins TRBV5-5 to TRBJ2-1; no clear D. Germline loops: CDR1 SGHKS, CDR2 YYEKEE (reference sequence). This CDR3 is built from 12 residues. Trimming stripped 3 bases from V and 8 bases from J, with 9 bases between. The CDR3 region is CASSYIRDEQFF. The CDR3 DNA reads as TGTGCCAGCAGCTATATTCGGGATGAGCAGTTCTTC.

The CDR3 loop reads CASSFRSGDQPQHF. In DNA form, the CDR3 reads TGCGCCAGCAGCTTTCGATCAGGGGATCAGCCCCAGCATTTT. The V gene is TRBV4-3, the J gene TRBJ1-5; a possible D gene is TRBD1 (6 bases). V was cut by 5 bases and J by 5 bases, with 13 bases left in between. This CDR3 comprises 14 residues. Germline CDR1 is LGHNA and CDR2 is YSLEER.

The genes are TRBV11-2 and TRBJ1-3; maybe TRBD1 (6 bases). CDR1 SGHAT and CDR2 FQNNGV come from the germline V gene. The V end was cut by 5 bases, the J end by 3 bases, with 14 bases between. The CDR3 is made up of 15 amino acids. The CDR3 nucleotides are TGTGCCAGCAGCCACCGCGGACAGAGTGGAAACACCATATATTTT. Protein product: CASSHRGQSGNTIYF.

The rearrangement uses TRBV9 and TRBJ2-2; D perhaps matches TRBD2 (5 bases). V shed 5 bases and J shed 6 bases, with 14 bases lying between them. Germline loops: CDR1 SGDLS, CDR2 YYNGEE. The CDR3 runs 14 residues. The CDR3 spells CASRPGSGSGELFF. For the CDR3, the DNA is TGTGCCAGCAGGCCCGGGTCGGGGTCCGGGGAGCTGTTTTTT.

The count of this clone is one. This rearrangement joins TRBV5-6 to TRBJ2-1, with a tentative D call TRBD1 (6 bases). Germline CDR1 and CDR2: SGHDT and YYEEEE. This CDR3 region has 13 residues. The V end was cut by 4 bases, the J end by 10 bases, with 15 bases between. In DNA, the CDR3 is TGTGCCAGCAGCCTGTACAGGGTGCGGGAGCAGTTCTTC. This codes for CASSLYRVREQFF.

The chain couples TRBV2 to TRBJ1-2; TRBD1 matches at 7 bases. J was trimmed by 0 bases and V by 10 bases; bases with no gene match: 8. The CDR3 consists of 14 residues. CDR1 and CDR2 (germline): SNHLY, FYNNEI. As DNA, the CDR3 is TGTGCCACACAACAACAGGGGACTAACTATGGCTACACCTTC. This translates into CATQQQGTNYGYTF.

This clone was counted only a few times. This chain links TRBV11-2 with TRBJ1-5; D perhaps matches TRBD1 (5 bases). V lost 0 bases, J lost 4 bases, and 10 bases lay in between. Germline CDR1 and CDR2: SGHAT and FQNNGV. The CDR3 length is 15 residues. The CDR3 DNA is TGTGCCAGCAGCTTAGACGGGGCCCCTAATCAGCCCCAGCATTTT. Protein product: CASSLDGAPNQPQHF.

The chain recombines TRBV3-1 (or the pseudogene TRBV3-2) with TRBJ1-3; a possible D gene is TRBD1 (6 bases). V gave up 4 bases and J gave up 0 bases, with 16 bases separating them. CDR1 and CDR2 from the germline V gene are LGHDT and YNNKEL (reference sequence). The length of the CDR3 is 17 residues. The CDR3 sequence: CASSRDYTGSSGNTIYF. The CDR3 DNA is TGTGCCAGCAGCCGCGACTATACAGGGAGCTCTGGAAACACCATATATTTT.

This chain connects TRBV2 to TRBJ2-2; D gene unclear. Trimming took 4 bases from V and 1 from J, leaving 10 bases between them. Germline assignment: CDR1 SNHLY and CDR2 FYNNEI. This CDR3 has 15 residues. The CDR3 region is CASSVYGVNTGELFF. The CDR3 DNA follows: TGTGCCAGCAGTGTTTACGGAGTGAACACCGGGGAGCTGTTTTTT.

V is TRBV29-1 and J is TRBJ1-1; no clear D gene. Germline CDR1 and CDR2: SQVTM and ANQGSEA. This CDR3 has 11 residues. V lost 7 bases to trimming and J lost 5 bases, with 11 bases between them. DNA of the CDR3: TGCAGCGATGGGGTTAAAACTGAAGCTTTCTTT. Its protein is CSDGVKTEAFF.

This clone was found once. The chain joins TRBV20-1 to TRBJ1-5; D is ambiguous. The CDR3 has 12 residues. The germline V gene has CDR1 DFQATT and CDR2 SNEGSKA (reference sequence). V shed 3 bases and J shed 4 bases, with 7 bases lying between them. CDR3 in amino acids: CSASTQNQPQHF. The CDR3 coding sequence is TGCAGTGCTAGTACCCAGAATCAGCCCCAGCATTTT.